The 7 T cell receptor beta chains below come from one sample, sequenced in a study of T cell repertoires in aging, cancer and after chemotherapy. A mixed TRB-A/B primer pool amplified rearranged TRB by multiplex touch-down PCR. TCRdb recomputed calls from the multiplex PCR reads with MiXCR, one row per CDR3 protein. Of about 13,000 distinct CDR3 sequences in the sample, 35% to 45% are singletons; the top ten hold 5% to 7.5%. Peripheral blood genomic DNA, not sorted cells or RNA, was the template. Sample: blood. The receptors were gathered from a human donor in good health. The donor label of this sample is uncertain.

This clonotype has a handful of counts. The rearrangement uses TRBV27 and TRBJ2-1; D might be TRBD1 (6 bases). The CDR3 consists of 13 residues. V lost 6 bases and J lost 4, with 10 bases in between. Germline V lookup: CDR1 MNHEY, CDR2 SMNVEV (reference sequence). For the CDR3, the DNA is TGTGCCAGCAGATACGACAGGTACAATGAGCAGTTCTTC. This encodes CASRYDRYNEQFF.

CDR3 amino acids: CASSRGQENQPQHF. The CDR3 DNA sequence: TGTGCCAGCAGTAGAGGACAGGAAAATCAGCCCCAGCATTTT. The chain uses TRBV12-3 or TRBV12-4 and TRBJ1-5, with 7 bases aligning to TRBD1. Trimming removed 5 bases from V and 4 bases from J; junction bases left unmatched: 5. CDR3 length: 14 amino acids.

This clonotype was detected a few times. The V gene is TRBV30, the J gene TRBJ1-2; D uncertain. Germline CDR1 GTSNPN, CDR2 SVGIG (reference sequence). This CDR3 is 11 amino acids long. Trimming took 7 bases from V and 8 from J, leaving 14 bases between them. The CDR3 loop reads CAYGPSGGYTF. Written as DNA, the CDR3 is TGTGCCTACGGCCCGTCGGGGGGCTACACCTTC.

CDR3 sequence: CASGGHGSYEQYF. CDR3 DNA sequence: TGTGCCAGCGGGGGTCACGGCTCCTACGAGCAGTACTTC. The chain recombines TRBV6-6 with TRBJ2-7; D may be TRBD1 or TRBD2 (5 bases each). The length of the CDR3 is 13 residues. Trimming left V 8 bases short and J 0 bases short, with 11 bases between. Per germline, CDR1 MNHNY and CDR2 SVGAGI (reference sequence).

The gene calls are TRBV5-5 and TRBJ1-4; 8 bases match TRBD1. The CDR3 has 18 amino acids. V dropped 3 bases and J dropped 7; count of bases not matched to a gene: 17. CDR1 SGHKS and CDR2 YYEKEE come from the germline V gene (reference sequence). CDR3 region: CASSSAGRGLMNPEKLFF. The CDR3 bases are TGTGCCAGCAGCTCCGCGGGCAGGGGGCTTATGAATCCTGAAAAACTGTTTTTT. Drawing the rest from reference TRBV5-5 and TRBJ1-4, the complete variable domain is DAGVTQSPTHLIKTRGQQVTLRCSPISGHKSVSWYQQVLGQGPQFIFQYYEKEERGRGNFPDRFSARQFPNYSSELNVNALLLGDSALYLCASSSAGRGLMNPEKLFFGSGTQLSVL.

The chain uses TRBV6-6 and TRBJ2-3; TRBD2 matches at 10 bases. In germline, CDR1 is MNHNY, CDR2 SVGAGI (reference sequence). The CDR3 extends over 14 amino acids. Trimming cost V 8 bases and J 4 bases; bases outside gene matches: 6. CDR3 in amino acids: CASAASGGPDTQYF. In nucleotides, the CDR3 is TGTGCCAGCGCGGCTAGCGGGGGCCCAGATACGCAGTATTTT.

This clonotype was picked up a small number of times. Sequence at one end of the junction differs from germline and may be a read error. This chain joins TRBV5-6 and TRBJ1-5; no clear D gene. Germline V gives CDR1 SGHDT, CDR2 YYEEEE. This CDR3 spans 14 amino acids. The CDR3 reads CASSLAIEGQPQHF. Written as DNA, the CDR3 is TGTGCTAGCAGCTTGGCCATCGAGGGTCAGCCCCAGCATTTT.